Shown below are 23 T cell receptor beta chains from a single sample sequenced in a study of blood T cell repertoires in COVID-19 (dated by TCRdb to the early 2020s). The library was generated by the immunoSEQ multiplex PCR assay. TCRdb retrieved this table from immuneACCESS and kept in-frame rearrangements only. Not all clones are present; in checked studies, unresolved V genes account for under half, and no reason is known for the remainder. The sample table contains tens of thousands of clones; only one count was recorded for 80% of them. The ten largest clones capture roughly an eighth of the sample. Sequenced input: peripheral blood. The origin of the receptors is a woman in her 70s with acute or convalescent COVID-19.

CDR3 region: CAISSDRGITDTQYF. Here the CDR3 DNA reads TGTGCCATCAGTTCGGACAGGGGGATTACAGATACGCAGTATTTT. This chain joins TRBV10-3 and TRBJ2-3; 10 bases match TRBD1. This CDR3 contains 15 residues. J lost 3 bases, V lost 5 bases, and 5 bases had no gene match. Germline V gene lookup returns CDR1 ENHRY and CDR2 SYGVKD.

The chain couples TRBV7-2 to TRBJ2-1, with TRBD2 matching over 10 bases. In germline, CDR1 is SGHTA, CDR2 FQGNSA. The CDR3 runs 15 residues. J lost 8 bases, V lost 6 bases, and 10 bases had no gene match. CDR3: CASRQGASGRDEQFF. CDR3 bases: TGTGCCAGCAGACAAGGGGCTAGCGGGAGAGATGAGCAGTTCTTC.

The chain carries TRBV10-3 and TRBJ2-7; maybe TRBD2 (5 bases). CDR3 length equals 13 residues. Trimming pared 9 bases from V and 2 bases from J, leaving 14 bases between. CDR1 is ENHRY and CDR2 is SYGVKD in the germline V gene. The CDR3 nucleotides read TGTGCCATTCATTCCGGGGAAGCCTACGAGCAGTACTTC. It codes for CAIHSGEAYEQYF.

The chain employs TRBV5-4 and TRBJ1-2, with TRBD1 matching 9 bases. Trimming cost V 0 bases and J 1 base; bases outside gene matches: 1. Germline V gene data show CDR1 as SGHNT and CDR2 as YYREEE (reference sequence). The CDR3 has 15 amino acids. The CDR3 reads CASSLAGQGNYGYTF. The CDR3 DNA reads as TGTGCCAGCAGCTTGGCGGGACAGGGTAACTATGGCTACACCTTC.

This chain connects TRBV20-1 to TRBJ2-1; 8 bases are a match to TRBD2. The germline CDR1 and CDR2 sequences are DFQATT and SNEGSKA (reference sequence). The CDR3 consists of 14 residues. Trimming cost V 3 bases and J 2 bases; bases outside gene matches: 3. The CDR3 DNA sequence: TGCAGTGCTAGTCGGGGGGGGGCCTACAATGAGCAGTTCTTC. Residues: CSASRGGAYNEQFF.

The chain carries TRBV18 and TRBJ1-4; D is uncertain. The CDR3 has 15 residues. The V end was cut by 1 base, the J end by 3 bases, with 9 bases between. CDR1 is KGHSH, CDR2 LQKENI, per germline. The CDR3 DNA follows: TGTGCCAGCTCACCACAAGAGGGTTCTAATGAAAAACTGTTTTTT. It encodes CASSPQEGSNEKLFF.

J is TRBJ1-6 and V is TRBV5-1; D ambiguous. The CDR3 loop spans 14 amino acids. The germline V gene encodes CDR1 SGHRS and CDR2 YFSETQ. V was cut by 0 bases and J by 12 bases, with 13 bases left in between. CDR3 in amino acids: CASSLDSGSGPLHF. The CDR3 bases are TGCGCCAGCAGCTTGGACAGCGGCTCGGGACCCCTCCACTTT.

Here the CDR3 reads CASSLDRGYGYTF. The CDR3 bases are TGTGCCAGCAGTTTAGACAGGGGCTATGGCTACACCTTC. The rearrangement links TRBV12-3 or TRBV12-4 to TRBJ1-2; 7 nucleotides line up with TRBD1. The CDR3 is 13 amino acids. The V segment lost 1 base and the J segment 4 bases; nucleotides outside the gene matches: 0.

This clone was observed once. The chain is built from TRBV7-2 and TRBJ1-2; 8 bases are a match to TRBD1. This CDR3 spans 16 amino acids. Germline trimming cut 3 bases from V and 3 bases from J; bases unmatched to any gene: 9. Germline V gene lookup returns CDR1 SGHTA and CDR2 FQGNSA. The CDR3, as DNA: TGTGCCAGCAGCTTCCGGGACAGGTACATTCACTATGGCTACACCTTC. Translation gives CASSFRDRYIHYGYTF.

The CDR3 DNA follows: TGTGCCAGCAGCTTAGTGAGTAGCACCAATGGAGGTGAAGCTTTCTTT. Translating gives CASSLVSSTNGGEAFF. The J gene is TRBJ1-1, the V gene TRBV11-1; the D is unclear. The CDR3 runs to 16 residues. CDR1 SGHAT and CDR2 FQDESV come from the germline V gene (reference sequence). V lost 1 base to trimming and J lost 7 bases, with 19 bases between them.

The chain carries TRBV5-6 and TRBJ1-1; no clear D gene. The germline V gene encodes CDR1 SGHDT and CDR2 YYEEEE. V gave up 5 bases and J gave up 0 bases, with 5 bases separating them. The CDR3 consists of 12 residues. The CDR3: CASSRVNTEAFF. CDR3 nucleotide sequence: TGTGCCAGCAGTAGAGTGAACACTGAAGCTTTCTTT.

The chain combines TRBV5-1 with TRBJ2-3; 10 bases align to TRBD2. The CDR3 has 18 amino acids. Germline trimming cut 4 bases from V and 5 bases from J; bases unmatched to any gene: 16. Looked up from germline, CDR1 is SGHRS and CDR2 is YFSETQ. This CDR3 is CASSLFYSGLAFVDTQYF. As DNA, the CDR3 is TGCGCCAGCAGCCTATTTTACTCGGGACTAGCGTTTGTAGATACGCAGTATTTT. The whole variable domain, filled in from reference TRBV5-1 and TRBJ2-3, reads KAGVTQTPRYLIKTRGQQVTLSCSPISGHRSVSWYQQTPGQGLQFLFEYFSETQRNKGNFPGRFSGRQFSNSRSEMNVSTLELGDSALYLCASSLFYSGLAFVDTQYFGPGTRLTVL.

This clone was counted a single time. The chain uses TRBV7-9 and TRBJ1-6, with D perhaps TRBD1 (5 bases). The CDR3 extends over 17 amino acids. Germline V lookup: CDR1 SEHNR, CDR2 FQNEAQ (reference sequence). V lost 4 bases and J lost 7, with 20 bases in between. The CDR3 DNA is TGTGCCAGCAGCTCATTACCGACCGGGCGGGGGAATTCACCCCTCCACTTT. Protein sequence: CASSSLPTGRGNSPLHF.

This chain connects TRBV3-1 (or the pseudogene TRBV3-2) to TRBJ2-1, with D possibly matching TRBD1 (6 bases). Trimming took off 6 bases at V and 1 base at J, with 7 bases between the two ends. Germline V gene data show CDR1 as LGHDT and CDR2 as YNNKEL (reference sequence). The CDR3 spans 13 residues. This CDR3 is CASRGGSYNEQFF. The CDR3 DNA sequence: TGTGCCAGCAGAGGGGGATCCTACAATGAGCAGTTCTTC.

The chain links TRBV10-3 to TRBJ2-7, with D possibly matching TRBD2 (5 bases). This CDR3 contains 14 residues. Deletions cut 7 bases from V and 4 bases from J, with 17 bases between. CDR1 and CDR2 from the germline V gene are ENHRY and SYGVKD. The CDR3 DNA reads TGTGCCATCAAAGGAACGGGGTCGTTTTACGAGCAGTACTTC. As protein: CAIKGTGSFYEQYF.

The chain recombines TRBV6-5 with TRBJ1-1; 7 bases align to TRBD1. The CDR3 runs 14 residues. The trim removed 7 bases at V and 4 bases at J, leaving 9 bases unmatched. Germline V lookup: CDR1 MNHEY, CDR2 SVGAGI. CDR3 protein: CASTVTGRATEAFF. CDR3 coding DNA: TGTGCCAGCACCGTGACAGGGCGGGCCACTGAAGCTTTCTTT.

This chain uses TRBV3-1 (or the pseudogene TRBV3-2) with TRBJ2-7; 7 bases line up with TRBD1. Germline values: CDR1 LGHDT, CDR2 YNNKEL (reference sequence). V was pared by 3 bases and J by 2 bases, with 7 bases of the junction left unmatched. This CDR3 has 15 residues. Written as DNA, the CDR3 is TGTGCCAGCAGCCACGTTAGACAGGGAGCCTACGAGCAGTACTTC. It is translated as CASSHVRQGAYEQYF.

The J gene is TRBJ1-2, the V gene TRBV7-6, with D uncertain. This CDR3 has 16 residues. Deletions cut 5 bases from V and 4 bases from J, with 20 bases between. Germline V gene data show CDR1 as SGHVS and CDR2 as FNYEAQ. The CDR3: CASSPQLGPSSYGYTF. The CDR3 nucleotides are TGTGCCAGCAGCCCCCAACTTGGGCCAAGCAGCTATGGCTACACCTTC.

V and J are TRBV14 and TRBJ2-2, with D possibly matching TRBD2 (5 bases). Germline assignment: CDR1 SGHDN and CDR2 FVKESK. CDR3 length equals 17 residues. Trimming left V 0 bases short and J 2 bases short, with 13 bases between. Here the CDR3 DNA reads TGTGCCAGCAGCCAAGAATCCGCTAGCTTTAACACCGGGGAGCTGTTTTTT. It is translated as CASSQESASFNTGELFF.

The rearrangement uses TRBV7-9 and TRBJ2-2; 7 bases are a match to TRBD1. This CDR3 spans 15 amino acids. Germline CDR1 SEHNR, CDR2 FQNEAQ (reference sequence). V was clipped by 5 bases and J by 4 bases; unmatched bases: 7. For the CDR3, the DNA is TGTGCCAGCAGCCCTGTCGGGACAGCCACCGGGGAGCTGTTTTTT. This sequence encodes CASSPVGTATGELFF. Looking up the rest from reference TRBV7-9 and TRBJ2-2 gives the full variable domain: DTGVSQNPRHKITKRGQNVTFRCDPISEHNRLYWYRQTLGQGPEFLTYFQNEAQLEKSRLLSDRFSAERPKGSFSTLEIQRTEQGDSAMYLCASSPVGTATGELFFGEGSRLTVL.

V and J are TRBV5-4 and TRBJ2-5; possibly TRBD1 for D (5 bases). CDR3 size: 14 residues. Trimming removed 4 bases at V and 2 bases at J, with 12 bases between. The germline gives CDR1 SGHNT, CDR2 YYREEE (reference sequence). The CDR3 reads CASSLRERQETQYF. In nucleotides, the CDR3 is TGTGCCAGCAGCCTCAGGGAAAGGCAAGAGACCCAGTACTTC.

The chain is built from TRBV24-1 and TRBJ2-3; TRBD1 matches at 10 bases. This CDR3 contains 15 residues. Germline CDR1 reads KGHDR; CDR2 reads SFDVKD. With 4 bases clipped from V and 4 bases from J, the junction kept 4 bases outside the gene matches. This CDR3 reads CATSERQGASDTQYF. The CDR3 DNA reads as TGTGCCACCAGTGAGAGACAGGGGGCCTCAGATACGCAGTATTTT.

This rearrangement joins TRBV27 to TRBJ2-1; maybe TRBD2 (6 bases). The germline V gene has CDR1 MNHEY and CDR2 SMNVEV (reference sequence). The V end lost 6 bases, the J end lost 2 bases, and 20 bases lay between the germline ends. This CDR3 contains 17 residues. The chain's CDR3 is CASRPITWGVTYNEQFF. The CDR3 DNA reads as TGTGCCAGCAGGCCCATTACGTGGGGGGTTACCTACAATGAGCAGTTCTTC.